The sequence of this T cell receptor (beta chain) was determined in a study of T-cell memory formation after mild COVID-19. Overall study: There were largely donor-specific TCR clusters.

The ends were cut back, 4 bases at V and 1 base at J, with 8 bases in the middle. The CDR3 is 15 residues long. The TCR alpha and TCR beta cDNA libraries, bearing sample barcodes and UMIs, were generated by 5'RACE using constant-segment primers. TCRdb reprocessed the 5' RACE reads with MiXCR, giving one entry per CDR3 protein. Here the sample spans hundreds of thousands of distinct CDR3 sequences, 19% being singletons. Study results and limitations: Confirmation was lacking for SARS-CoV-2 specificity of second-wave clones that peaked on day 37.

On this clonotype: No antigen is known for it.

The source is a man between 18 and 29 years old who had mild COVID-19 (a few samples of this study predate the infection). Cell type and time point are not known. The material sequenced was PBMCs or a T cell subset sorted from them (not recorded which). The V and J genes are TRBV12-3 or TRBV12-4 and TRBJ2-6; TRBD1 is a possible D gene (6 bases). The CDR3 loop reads CASSSGESGANVLTF. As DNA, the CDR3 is TGTGCCAGCAGTTCAGGGGAATCTGGGGCCAACGTCCTGACTTTC.